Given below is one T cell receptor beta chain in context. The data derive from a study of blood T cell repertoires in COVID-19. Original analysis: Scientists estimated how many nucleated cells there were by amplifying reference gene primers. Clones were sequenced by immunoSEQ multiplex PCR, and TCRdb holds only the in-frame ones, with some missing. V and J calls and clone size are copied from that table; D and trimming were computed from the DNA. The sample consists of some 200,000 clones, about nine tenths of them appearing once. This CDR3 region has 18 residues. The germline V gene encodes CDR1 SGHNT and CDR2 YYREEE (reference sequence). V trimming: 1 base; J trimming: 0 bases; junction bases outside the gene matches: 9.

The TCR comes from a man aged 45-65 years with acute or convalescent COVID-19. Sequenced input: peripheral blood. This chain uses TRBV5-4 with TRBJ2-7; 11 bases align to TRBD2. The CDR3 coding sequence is TGTGCCAGCAGCTTGATGTTACTAGCGGGGGTTAGCTCCTACGAGCAGTACTTC. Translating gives CASSLMLLAGVSSYEQYF. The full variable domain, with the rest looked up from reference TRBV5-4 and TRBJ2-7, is ETGVTQSPTHLIKTRGQQVTLRCSSQSGHNTVSWYQQALGQGPQFIFQYYREEENGRGNFPPRFSGLQFPNYSSELNVNALELDDSALYLCASSLMLLAGVSSYEQYFGPGTRLTVT.